Presented here are 11 T cell receptor beta chains from one specimen sequenced in a study of metastatic and nonmetastatic thyroid tumors. Thyroid surgery was performed in patients who had received no treatment beforehand. TCRdb called clones again from the PCR reads with MiXCR. This sample has some 17,000 clones; over 20% occur once, and the top ten carry 9.5% to 12%. Source material: blood. These receptors all stem from a male donor with papillary thyroid cancer or a benign thyroid nodule (not recorded which). Some clones in this sample may be carry-over from other donors' samples.

The chain uses TRBV20-1 and TRBJ1-1, with D possibly TRBD1 on 6 matching bases. With 5 bases removed from V and 10 bases from J, the gap between germline ends came to 17 bases. CDR1 is DFQATT, CDR2 SNEGSKA, per germline (reference sequence). This CDR3 contains 12 residues. The CDR3 DNA follows: TGCAGTGCTTCCTACAGGGACAAGGGAGCTTTCTTT. Translating gives CSASYRDKGAFF.

This clone was recorded at least ten times. The V gene is TRBV30, the J gene TRBJ1-1; 7 bases align to TRBD1. The CDR3 runs 15 residues. With V trimmed by 1 base and J by 0 bases, 5 bases remained unmatched. Germline V gene sequence: CDR1 GTSNPN, CDR2 SVGIG (reference sequence). The CDR3 sequence: CAWSGQGVLNTEAFF. For the CDR3, the DNA is TGTGCCTGGAGTGGACAGGGAGTGTTGAACACTGAAGCTTTCTTT.

By frequency in the sample, this clone is medium-sized (0.01 to 0.1%). The CDR3 DNA reads TGCAGTGCTTATCTAGGGAGCTCCTATAATTCACCCCTCCACTTT. It encodes CSAYLGSSYNSPLHF. The chain combines TRBV20-1 with TRBJ1-6; D is ambiguous. Germline V gene data show CDR1 as DFQATT and CDR2 as SNEGSKA (reference sequence). The CDR3 contains 15 residues. The ends were cut back, 5 bases at V and 0 bases at J, with 11 bases in the middle.

On this clone: The junction and the germline gene differ at one end; a read error may be behind it. The chain recombines TRBV6-1 with TRBJ2-1; possibly TRBD2 for D (6 bases). CDR1 MNHNS and CDR2 SASEGT come from the germline V gene. The CDR3 extends over 14 amino acids. CDR3 sequence (DNA): TGTGTCAGCTCTGGAGGGAATGAGGGAAATGAGCAGTTCTTC. Translating gives CVSSGGNEGNEQFF.

Only a few counts were recorded for this clone. V usage is TRBV6-4 and J usage is TRBJ1-6, with a possible D match to TRBD1 (5 bases). Germline V gene data show CDR1 as MRHNA and CDR2 as SNTAGT. This CDR3 is built from 15 residues. Trimming cost V 2 bases and J 10 bases, with 15 bases left between them. The CDR3 DNA sequence: TGTGCCAGCAGTGACACTCAGGGAGGAAGCTCACCCCTCCACTTT. Translated, it gives CASSDTQGGSSPLHF.

This clone was recorded at least ten times. J is TRBJ2-1 and V is TRBV18; 8 positions agree with TRBD1. This CDR3 has 13 amino acids. The V gene end was trimmed by 4 bases and the J gene end by 6 bases; junction bases not matched to a gene: 2. Germline V CDR1 and CDR2: KGHSH, LQKENI. The CDR3 bases are TGTGCCAGCTCACTACAGGGGGGCAATGAGCAGTTCTTC. It yields the protein CASSLQGGNEQFF.

This clone was recorded at least ten times. Written as DNA, the CDR3 is TGCAGTGCCATCCATTCAGGGGGTGAAAAACTGTTTTTT. Its protein is CSAIHSGGEKLFF. V is TRBV20-1 and J is TRBJ1-4; 7 positions match TRBD1. V shed 6 bases, J shed 7 bases, and the junction held 8 bases outside the gene matches. In germline, CDR1 is DFQATT, CDR2 SNEGSKA (reference sequence). The CDR3 has 13 amino acids.

This clone was seen many times. J is TRBJ1-1 and V is TRBV4-1, with D possibly TRBD1 on 5 matching bases. V shed 2 bases and J shed 1 base, with 8 bases lying between them. The CDR3 runs 14 residues. Germline loops: CDR1 MGHRA, CDR2 YSYEKL. CDR3 residues: CASSQLTGNTEAFF. The CDR3 coding sequence is TGCGCCAGCAGCCAATTAACAGGGAACACTGAAGCTTTCTTT.

This clone was seen repeatedly, ten times or more. The chain combines TRBV11-3 with TRBJ2-5, with unresolved D. CDR3 length equals 15 residues. Per the germline V gene, CDR1 is SGHNT and CDR2 is YENEEA. V dropped 5 bases and J dropped 5 bases, with 18 bases sitting between them. CDR3 sequence reads: CASSLHPNSEETQYF. The CDR3 nucleotides are TGTGCCAGCAGCCTACACCCGAACAGCGAGGAGACCCAGTACTTC.

This rearrangement joins TRBV6-5 to TRBJ1-3; D is unclear. The CDR3 is 16 residues long. Trimming took 0 bases from V and 0 from J, leaving 9 bases between them. CDR1 MNHEY and CDR2 SVGAGI come from the germline V gene. Here the CDR3 reads CASSYSRGYSGNTIYF. Here the CDR3 DNA reads TGTGCCAGCAGTTACTCCCGGGGATACTCTGGAAACACCATATATTTT.

This clone has ten or more counts. This rearrangement joins TRBV28 to TRBJ1-4, with TRBD1 matching over 7 bases. The CDR3 contains 15 residues. Germline CDR1 and CDR2: MDHEN and SYDVKM. J was trimmed by 8 bases and V by 4 bases; bases with no gene match: 10. CDR3: CASSSPQGRGEKLFF. The DNA of the CDR3 is TGTGCCAGCAGTTCGCCACAGGGGAGAGGGGAAAAACTGTTTTTT.